A selection of T cell receptor beta chains follows, all from one sample in a study of T cells in Graves' hyperthyroidism and ophthalmopathy. TCRdb recomputed calls from the multiplex PCR reads with MiXCR, one row per CDR3 protein. Among roughly 570,000 distinct CDR3 sequences listed, about half were seen once. The sequencing input was peripheral blood or thyroid tissue (not recorded which). These receptors all come from an adult woman with Graves' disease, either hyperthyroidism or ophthalmopathy (not recorded which). The CDR3 runs from the conserved cysteine through the conserved F or W. A D gene is named only where the DNA matches it firmly. Clone size is given for some rows only: seen once, a few or many times, or a class if the clone is expanded.

length	D	V	size	J	CDR3	DNA
13	NA	TRBV24-1	many	TRBJ2-2	CATSASFTGELFF	TGTGCCACCAGTGCCTCGTTCACCGGGGAGCTGTTTTTT
16	NA	TRBV11-1	once	TRBJ2-7	CASSLIKTGLIYEQYF	TGTGCCAGCAGCTTAATAAAAACAGGGCTGATTTACGAGCAGTACTTC
16	NA	TRBV5-1	few	TRBJ1-2	CASSLTPTSLNYGYTF	TGCGCCAGCAGTCTCACTCCGACAAGCCTTAACTATGGCTACACCTTC
15	NA	TRBV6-5	many	TRBJ1-3	CASRDGTNSGNTIYF	TGTGCCAGCAGAGACGGGACAAACTCTGGAAACACCATATATTTT
13	NA	TRBV15	once	TRBJ1-2	CATSRAQGAGYTF	TGTGCCACCAGCAGAGCACAGGGCGCGGGCTACACCTTC
14	NA	TRBV29-1	NA	TRBJ1-6	CSVSAGSYESPLHF	TGCAGCGTTTCCGCCGGTTCCTACGAATCACCCCTCCACTTT
16	NA	TRBV5-6	NA	TRBJ1-2	CASSLIGRGADYGYTF	TGTGCCAGCAGCTTGATCGGGCGAGGAGCCGACTATGGCTACACCTTC
15	NA	TRBV5-4	once	TRBJ1-1	CASSRGAGQNTEAFF	TGTGCCAGCAGCAGGGGGGCAGGGCAGAACACTGAAGCTTTCTTT
15	NA	TRBV10-3	many	TRBJ2-5	CAISGARRARETQYF	TGTGCCATCAGTGGAGCCCGGCGGGCTAGGGAGACCCAGTACTTC
14	NA	TRBV5-1	once	TRBJ1-1	CASSQELTNTEAFF	TGCGCCAGCAGCCAGGAACTGACGAACACTGAAGCTTTCTTT
12	NA	TRBV12-3/TRBV12-4	many	TRBJ1-2	CASSPAPRGYTF	TGTGCCAGCAGTCCGGCCCCTCGGGGCTACACCTTC
12	NA	TRBV11-3	many	TRBJ2-5	CASSSDGETQYF	TGTGCCAGCAGCTCCGACGGAGAGACCCAGTACTTC
14	NA	TRBV7-8	few	TRBJ2-6	CASSLVRGANVLTF	TGTGCCAGCAGCTTAGTCCGTGGGGCCAACGTCCTGACTTTC
16	NA	TRBV5-1	NA	TRBJ1-4	CASSTDPFATNEKLFF	TGCGCCAGCAGCACGGACCCCTTTGCAACTAATGAAAAACTGTTTTTT
14	NA	TRBV25-1	NA	TRBJ1-3	CASRDHRSGNTIYF	TGTGCCAGCAGAGATCATCGGTCTGGAAACACCATATATTTT
13	NA	TRBV27	NA	TRBJ1-2	CASSSGLDYGYTF	TGTGCCAGCTCCTCCGGGCTGGACTATGGCTACACCTTC
16	TRBD2	TRBV2	NA	TRBJ2-3	CASSREASGRTDTQYF	TGTGCCAGCAGCCGAGAGGCTAGCGGGAGGACAGATACGCAGTATTTT
14	NA	TRBV7-9	many	TRBJ1-1	CASSLFSENTEAFF	TGTGCCAGCAGCTTATTTTCTGAGAACACTGAAGCTTTCTTT
14	NA	TRBV19	NA	TRBJ1-1	CASRVDRRNTEAFF	TGTGCCAGTAGAGTAGACAGAAGGAACACTGAAGCTTTCTTT
15	NA	TRBV10-3	NA	TRBJ1-1	CAISEASTGNTEAFF	TGTGCCATCAGTGAGGCCTCGACAGGGAACACTGAAGCTTTCTTT
14	NA	TRBV2	NA	TRBJ1-5	CASSDTMGNQPQHF	TGTGCCAGCAGTGATACAATGGGCAATCAGCCCCAGCATTTT
16	NA	TRBV7-6	many	TRBJ2-7	CASSPIRDGETYEQYF	TGTGCCAGCAGCCCTATCCGGGACGGGGAAACCTACGAGCAGTACTTC
15	TRBD1	TRBV2	NA	TRBJ2-5	CASITTPGGQETQYF	TGTGCCAGCATCACCACCCCAGGGGGCCAAGAGACCCAGTACTTC
15	NA	TRBV6-1	NA	TRBJ1-1	CASSEDRADQNEAFF	TGTGCCAGCAGTGAAGACAGGGCTGATCAGAATGAAGCTTTCTTT
13	NA	TRBV10-3	many	TRBJ2-5	CAIGLVNQETQYF	TGTGCCATCGGTCTGGTAAACCAAGAGACCCAGTACTTC
14	TRBD1	TRBV6-6	many	TRBJ1-1	CASRAPGGSTEAFF	TGTGCCAGCAGGGCCCCAGGGGGAAGCACTGAAGCTTTCTTT
17	TRBD2	TRBV4-2	few	TRBJ2-3	CASSHRTSGGGTDTQYF	TGTGCCAGCAGCCACCGGACTAGCGGGGGGGGCACAGATACGCAGTATTTT
14	NA	TRBV7-9	NA	TRBJ2-5	CASSPIGKDQTQYF	TGTGCCAGCAGCCCCATAGGAAAGGATCAGACCCAGTACTTC
15	NA	TRBV2	few	TRBJ2-5	CASSPGNQGLETQYF	TGTGCCAGCAGCCCCGGGAATCAGGGGTTGGAGACCCAGTACTTC
12	NA	TRBV19	NA	TRBJ1-2	CASSIGGNGYTF	TGTGCCAGTAGTATTGGAGGGAACGGCTACACCTTC
17	TRBD1	TRBV10-3	NA	TRBJ1-2	CAISARDRTGGFDGYTF	TGTGCCATCAGTGCTAGAGATCGGACAGGAGGGTTCGATGGCTACACCTTC
18	TRBD2	TRBV20-1	many	TRBJ2-7	CSASPASGSGASGYEQYF	TGCAGTGCCAGCCCTGCTAGCGGGAGCGGCGCGTCTGGCTACGAGCAGTACTTC
14	NA	TRBV25-1	NA	TRBJ1-5	CARPRQAAQEPQHF	TGTGCCAGGCCAAGACAGGCAGCACAGGAGCCCCAGCATTTT
14	TRBD1	TRBV24-1	NA	TRBJ1-4	CATSDSNRGEKLFF	TGTGCCACCAGTGATTCGAACAGGGGTGAAAAACTGTTTTTT
16	TRBD1	TRBV15	NA	TRBJ2-7	CATSPLAPGQTYEQYF	TGTGCCACCAGCCCCCTCGCGCCGGGACAGACCTACGAGCAGTACTTC
16	TRBD1	TRBV7-9	NA	TRBJ1-1	CASSPDRGPGGTEAFF	TGTGCCAGCAGTCCTGACAGGGGACCAGGGGGCACTGAAGCTTTCTTT
15	TRBD2	TRBV9	few	TRBJ2-5	CASSVGTSGLKTQYF	TGTGCCAGCAGCGTAGGGACTAGCGGGTTGAAGACCCAGTACTTC
16	NA	TRBV29-1	few	TRBJ1-2	CSVWGTMEEDNYGYTF	TGCAGCGTTTGGGGGACAATGGAGGAAGATAACTATGGCTACACCTTC
14	TRBD2	TRBV11-2	NA	TRBJ2-7	CASSRLAGGPEQYF	TGTGCCAGCAGCCGTCTAGCGGGAGGGCCCGAGCAGTACTTC
15	NA	TRBV9	NA	TRBJ1-4	CASSVGWGTNEKLFF	TGTGCCAGCAGCGTAGGGTGGGGGACTAATGAAAAACTGTTTTTT
15	NA	TRBV7-9	NA	TRBJ1-6	CASSLVGGSDSPLHF	TGTGCCAGCAGCTTAGTCGGGGGGTCGGATTCACCCCTCCACTTT
11	NA	TRBV20-1	NA	TRBJ2-7	CSAPLIHEQYF	TGCAGTGCTCCTTTGATCCACGAGCAGTACTTC
17	TRBD2	TRBV6-2/TRBV6-3	NA	TRBJ2-5	CASSRGASGSYLETQYF	TGTGCCAGCAGCCGCGGAGCGAGCGGGAGTTATTTAGAGACCCAGTACTTC
12	NA	TRBV10-1	NA	TRBJ2-7	CASSGDPYEQYF	TGCGCCAGCAGTGGGGACCCCTACGAGCAGTACTTC
14	NA	TRBV28	few	TRBJ2-7	CASSDRDLADEQYF	TGTGCCAGCAGTGATCGGGACTTGGCAGACGAGCAGTACTTC
14	TRBD1	TRBV6-5	many	TRBJ2-5	CASRPRRGRETQYF	TGTGCCAGCAGGCCTAGAAGGGGGCGCGAGACCCAGTACTTC
15	TRBD1	TRBV7-2	NA	TRBJ1-1	CASSFQGALGTEAFF	TGTGCCAGCAGCTTCCAGGGGGCGCTGGGCACTGAAGCTTTCTTT
14	NA	TRBV2	NA	TRBJ1-1	CASNPVGGNTEAFF	TGTGCCAGCAATCCCGTCGGAGGGAACACTGAAGCTTTCTTT
13	NA	TRBV20-1	NA	TRBJ1-6	CSARDEGVSPLHF	TGCAGTGCTAGAGATGAAGGGGTATCACCCCTCCACTTT
16	TRBD1	TRBV15	NA	TRBJ1-2	CATSRVRQGDNYGYTF	TGTGCCACCAGCAGAGTCCGGCAGGGGGATAACTATGGCTACACCTTC
14	NA	TRBV20-1	NA	TRBJ1-1	CSATSGALNTEAFF	TGCAGTGCTACCTCGGGTGCTCTGAACACTGAAGCTTTCTTT
15	TRBD1	TRBV15	NA	TRBJ2-7	CATSSQIAGGDEQYF	TGTGCCACCAGCAGCCAAATCGCAGGGGGCGACGAGCAGTACTTC
15	TRBD2	TRBV5-4	NA	TRBJ2-7	CASSNKRSGIYEQYF	TGTGCCAGCAGTAACAAACGGAGCGGGATTTACGAGCAGTACTTC